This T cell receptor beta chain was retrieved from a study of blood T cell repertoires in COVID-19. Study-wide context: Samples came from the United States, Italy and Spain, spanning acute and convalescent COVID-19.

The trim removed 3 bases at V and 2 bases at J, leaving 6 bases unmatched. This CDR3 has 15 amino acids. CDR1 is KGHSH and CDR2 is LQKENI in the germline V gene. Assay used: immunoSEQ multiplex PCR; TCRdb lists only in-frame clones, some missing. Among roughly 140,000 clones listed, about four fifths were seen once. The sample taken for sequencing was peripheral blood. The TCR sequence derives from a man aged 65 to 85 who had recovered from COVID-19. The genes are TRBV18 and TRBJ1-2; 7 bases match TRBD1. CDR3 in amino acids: CASSPGQAKNYGYTF. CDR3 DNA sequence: TGTGCCAGCTCACCTGGACAGGCTAAAAACTATGGCTACACCTTC. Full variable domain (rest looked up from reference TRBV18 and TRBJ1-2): NAGVMQNPRHLVRRRGQEARLRCSPMKGHSHVYWYRQLPEEGLKFMVYLQKENIIDESGMPKERFSAEFPKEGPSILRIQQVVRGDSAAYFCASSPGQAKNYGYTFGSGTRLTVV.